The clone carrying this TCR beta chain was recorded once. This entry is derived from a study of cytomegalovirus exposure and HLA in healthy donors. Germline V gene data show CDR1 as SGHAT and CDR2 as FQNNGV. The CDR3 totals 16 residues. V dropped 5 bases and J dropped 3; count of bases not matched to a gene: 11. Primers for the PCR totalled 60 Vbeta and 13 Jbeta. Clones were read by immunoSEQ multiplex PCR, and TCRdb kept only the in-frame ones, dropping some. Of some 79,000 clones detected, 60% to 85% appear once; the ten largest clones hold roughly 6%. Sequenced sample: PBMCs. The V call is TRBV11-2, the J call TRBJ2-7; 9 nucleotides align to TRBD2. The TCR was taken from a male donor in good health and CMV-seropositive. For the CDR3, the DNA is TGTGCCAGCAGCCGTACCGCCGGCGGGAGGGACTACGAGCAGTACTTC. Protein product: CASSRTAGGRDYEQYF.